Listed below are T cell receptor beta chains from one sample, sequenced in a study of T cell repertoires in cytomegalovirus infection. A single record per CDR3 protein comes from TCRdb applying MiXCR to the reads. The repertoire consists of 170,000 or so distinct CDR3 sequences, with 17% occurring once and the leading ten covering roughly 24%. The sample comprised CD8+ T cells from PBMCs. These receptor sequences come from a human donor in good health (CMV status not recorded). Some clones in this sample may be carry-over from other donors' samples. CDR3s include the opening cysteine and the closing phenylalanine or tryptophan. The order of the fields is D gene, clone size, J gene, V gene, CDR3 protein, CDR3 DNA. A D gene is named only where the DNA matches it firmly. The listing skips clone size in some rows; elsewhere it reads once, few, many or a size class.

TRBD1 . TRBJ1-1 TRBV12-3/TRBV12-4 CASSLTGILTEAFF TGTGCCAGCAGTTTGACAGGGATTTTGACTGAAGCTTTCTTT
TRBD2 few TRBJ2-1 TRBV7-6 CASSPGLAGSNEQFF TGTGCCAGCAGCCCTGGGCTAGCGGGCTCCAATGAGCAGTTCTTC
. . TRBJ2-7 TRBV20-1 CSARTIGTNIYEQYF TGCAGTGCTAGAACAATCGGGACAAATATCTACGAGCAGTACTTC
TRBD2 . TRBJ2-4 TRBV6-2/TRBV6-3 CASSKRLAGGRSAKNIQYF TGTGCCAGCAGTAAAAGACTAGCGGGGGGGCGATCAGCCAAAAACATTCAGTACTTC
TRBD1 . TRBJ2-1 TRBV6-1 CASSEWGRGNGNEQFF TGTGCCAGCAGTGAATGGGGCAGGGGGAATGGCAATGAGCAGTTCTTC
. . TRBJ2-1 TRBV7-2 CATQAGSYNEQFF TGTGCCACCCAGGCGGGCTCCTACAATGAGCAGTTCTTC
. few TRBJ1-5 TRBV7-9 CASSSHRSRDRNQPQHF TGTGCCAGCAGCTCACATCGTTCCAGGGATAGAAATCAGCCCCAGCATTTT
TRBD2 . TRBJ2-1 TRBV7-9 CASRERTSSYEQFF TGTGCCAGCAGGGAACGGACTAGCAGCTATGAGCAGTTCTTC
. . TRBJ2-7 TRBV7-9 CASSQDSFSYEQYF TGTGCCAGCAGCCAAGACTCTTTCTCCTACGAGCAGTACTTC
. . TRBJ2-5 TRBV7-2 CDSRKSRRGQETQYF TGTGACAGCAGGAAGTCGAGGAGGGGGCAAGAGACCCAGTACTTC
. few TRBJ2-1 TRBV7-8 CASRIQSYSYNEQFF TGTGCCAGCAGGATCCAGTCTTACTCCTACAATGAGCAGTTCTTC
. once TRBJ2-4 TRBV6-5 CDSSSRKDGTAKNIQYF TGTGACAGCAGTTCCAGGAAGGACGGAACAGCCAAAAACATTCAGTACTTC
. . TRBJ1-1 TRBV12-5 CASALDLTEAFF TGTGCTAGTGCCTTAGATCTTACTGAAGCTTTCTTT
TRBD1 few TRBJ2-5 TRBV14 CASSVTGYQETQYF TGTGCCAGCAGCGTGACAGGGTACCAAGAGACCCAGTACTTC